Shown below are 21 T cell receptor beta chains from a single sample sequenced in a study of shared clonotypes between healthy human individuals. The naive CD8 fraction comprised CD45RO-negative cells positively selected for CCR7 and excluded terminally differentiated effector memory CD45RA+ cells. TCRdb keeps only in-frame clones here, not all; method: immunoSEQ multiplex PCR. Among about 2,200,000 clones listed, more than 85% were seen once. The sample taken for sequencing was naive CD8+ T cells from PBMCs. All receptors come from a man aged 18 to 35 in good health. Some clones in this sample may be carry-over from other donors' samples.

The V gene is TRBV18, the J gene TRBJ2-7; D is possibly TRBD2 (5 bases). This CDR3 comprises 18 residues. CDR1 KGHSH and CDR2 LQKENI come from the germline V gene. V was trimmed by 1 base and J by 0 bases, leaving 19 bases between them. The CDR3 nucleotides read TGTGCCAGCTCACCACTTGAGGGCCGTACGGGAAGCTCCTACGAGCAGTACTTC. As protein: CASSPLEGRTGSSYEQYF.

The V and J genes are TRBV10-3 and TRBJ1-2; possible D gene TRBD1, 5 bases. The V end lost 1 base, the J end lost 10 bases, and 10 bases lay between the germline ends. The CDR3 runs to 12 residues. Germline CDR1 and CDR2: ENHRY and SYGVKD. This chain's CDR3 is CAISEFDRDYTF. As DNA, the CDR3 is TGTGCCATCAGTGAGTTCGACAGAGACTACACCTTC.

The chain carries TRBV19 and TRBJ1-1; no definite D call. The CDR3 sequence is 15 residues long. Per the germline V gene, CDR1 is LNHDA and CDR2 is SQIVND (reference sequence). The V end lost 0 bases, the J end lost 2 bases, and 10 bases lay between the germline ends. CDR3 residues: CASSIDHAGNTEAFF. CDR3 in DNA: TGTGCCAGTAGTATAGATCATGCAGGTAACACTGAAGCTTTCTTT.

The rearrangement joins TRBV12-5 to TRBJ1-5; D not certain. V was trimmed by 2 bases and J by 1 base, leaving 18 bases between them. The CDR3 runs 18 residues. The germline V gene encodes CDR1 LGHNT and CDR2 FRNRAP. The CDR3 sequence is CASGLYGVSRESNQPQHF. The CDR3 coding sequence is TGTGCTAGTGGTTTGTACGGGGTCTCCCGAGAAAGCAATCAGCCCCAGCATTTT. Looking up the rest from reference TRBV12-5 and TRBJ1-5 gives the full variable domain: DARVTQTPRHKVTEMGQEVTMRCQPILGHNTVFWYRQTMMQGLELLAYFRNRAPLDDSGMPKDRFSAEMPDATLATLKIQPSEPRDSAVYFCASGLYGVSRESNQPQHFGDGTRLSIL.

The V and J genes are TRBV7-8 and TRBJ2-7; TRBD2 matches 11 bases. The CDR3 length is 17 residues. The germline V gene has CDR1 SGHVS and CDR2 FQNEAQ. The ends lost 5 bases at V and 3 bases at J; junction bases unmatched: 12. In nucleotides, the CDR3 is TGTGCCAGCAGCCTCCATTTGGGACTAGCGGAGAGCTACGAGCAGTACTTC. Its protein product is CASSLHLGLAESYEQYF.

This chain joins TRBV5-6 and TRBJ2-1, with D possibly matching TRBD2 (6 bases). V shed 0 bases and J shed 9 bases, with 10 bases lying between them. The CDR3 contains 13 residues. Germline V lookup: CDR1 SGHDT, CDR2 YYEEEE. The CDR3 sequence is CASSLGDFGEQFF. For the CDR3, the DNA is TGTGCCAGCAGCTTGGGGGACTTCGGTGAGCAGTTCTTC.

The chain carries TRBV29-1 and TRBJ1-5, with 7 bases fitting TRBD1. Germline trimming cut 5 bases from V and 7 bases from J; bases unmatched to any gene: 5. The CDR3 is 12 residues long. CDR1 is SQVTM, CDR2 ANQGSEA, per germline. The chain's CDR3 is CSVIQGGQPQHF. CDR3 sequence (DNA): TGCAGCGTTATACAAGGGGGCCAGCCCCAGCATTTT. Supplemented by reference TRBV29-1 and TRBJ1-5, the full variable domain reads SAVISQKPSRDICQRGTSLTIQCQVDSQVTMMFWYRQQPGQSLTLIATANQGSEATYESGFVIDKFPISRPNLTFSTLTVSNMSPEDSSIYLCSVIQGGQPQHFGDGTRLSIL.

This clone was seen once. V usage is TRBV28 and J usage is TRBJ1-1; D unclear. Trimming pared 6 bases from V and 3 bases from J, leaving 14 bases between. CDR3 length equals 14 residues. Germline-derived CDR1 and CDR2 are MDHEN and SYDVKM. The CDR3 here is CASSAQGSHTEAFF. The CDR3 nucleotides read TGTGCCAGCAGCGCCCAAGGGTCGCACACTGAAGCTTTCTTT.

This chain joins TRBV28 and TRBJ2-7, with 7 bases fitting TRBD1. V lost 4 bases, J lost 3 bases, and 3 bases stayed unmatched. CDR1 and CDR2 (germline): MDHEN, SYDVKM. The CDR3 has 13 amino acids. CDR3 in DNA: TGTGCCAGCAGTTCCGACAGGGTCTACGAGCAGTACTTC. This sequence encodes CASSSDRVYEQYF.

The chain employs TRBV7-2 and TRBJ2-7; D possibly corresponds to TRBD2 (6 bases). Per the germline V gene, CDR1 is SGHTA and CDR2 is FQGNSA. The CDR3 has 16 amino acids. V lost 3 bases and J lost 4, with 19 bases in between. The CDR3 DNA follows: TGTGCCAGCAGCTTTGATCGGGGGTATCTAATATACGAGCAGTACTTC. This sequence encodes CASSFDRGYLIYEQYF.

In the case of this clone: The same CDR3 is also encoded by other DNA sequences in this sample. V and J are TRBV7-6 and TRBJ2-7, with 9 bases that match TRBD1. There are 14 residues in the CDR3. The J segment lost 3 bases and the V segment lost 4 bases, leaving 4 bases of the junction unmatched. CDR1 SGHVS and CDR2 FNYEAQ come from the germline V gene. CDR3 nucleotides: TGTGCCAGCAGCTCCAGGACAGGGGACTACGAGCAGTACTTC. It translates to CASSSRTGDYEQYF.

This rearrangement joins TRBV10-3 to TRBJ2-3; TRBD2 matches 8 bases. V gave up 6 bases and J gave up 0 bases; unmatched junction bases: 5. Germline V gene sequence: CDR1 ENHRY, CDR2 SYGVKD. This CDR3 is built from 15 residues. DNA for the CDR3: TGTGCCATCAGCCCGGGGGGGATAAGCACAGATACGCAGTATTTT. Amino acids: CAISPGGISTDTQYF.

The gene calls are TRBV9 and TRBJ2-5; D may be TRBD1 (6 bases). Germline V gives CDR1 SGDLS, CDR2 YYNGEE. CDR3 size: 18 residues. V lost 3 bases to trimming and J lost 5 bases, with 26 bases between them. In DNA, the CDR3 is TGTGCCAGCAGCGCAGACTCGTGGGGGCCGCCCCAACGCGAGACCCAGTACTTC. Translated: CASSADSWGPPQRETQYF.

The V and J genes are TRBV19 and TRBJ2-7, with D tentatively TRBD1 (6 bases). The CDR3 runs to 16 residues. Deletions cut 5 bases from V and 5 bases from J, with 22 bases between. The V gene's germline CDR1 is LNHDA and CDR2 SQIVND (reference sequence). The chain's CDR3 is CASSWVLLTGPHEQYF. The CDR3 DNA reads as TGTGCCAGTAGTTGGGTTCTACTGACAGGTCCCCACGAGCAGTACTTC. Based on the CDR3 plus reference TRBV19 and TRBJ2-7, the full variable domain is DGGITQSPKYLFRKEGQNVTLSCEQNLNHDAMYWYRQDPGQGLRLIYYSQIVNDFQKGDIAEGYSVSREKKESFPLTVTSAQKNPTAFYLCASSWVLLTGPHEQYFGPGTRLTVT.

The chain carries TRBV10-3 and TRBJ2-5, with no clear D. With the DNA end fitting TRBJ2-7 better, the J assignment may be wrong. Looked up from germline, CDR1 is ENHRY and CDR2 is SYGVKD. The CDR3 is 13 amino acids. This CDR3 reads CAIMGGHTYEQYF. The CDR3 DNA sequence: TGTGCCATCATGGGCGGTCATACCTACGAGCAGTACTTC.

V and J are TRBV10-2 and TRBJ1-4; D is perhaps TRBD1 (6 bases). Between the trimmed V and J ends, which lost 3 bases and 3 bases, there was a span of 8 bases. The CDR3 length is 14 residues. Germline V lookup: CDR1 WSHSY, CDR2 SAAADI. The CDR3 sequence: CASSDGGPNEKLFF. The CDR3 DNA reads TGCGCCAGCAGTGACGGGGGGCCTAATGAAAAACTGTTTTTT.

About this clone: The sample carries other DNA sequences with the same CDR3. As DNA, the CDR3 is TGTGCCAGTAGTATAGATTCTGGGAACACTGAAGCTTTCTTT. Its translation is CASSIDSGNTEAFF. The V call is TRBV19, the J call TRBJ1-1; D not certain. The germline V gene has CDR1 LNHDA and CDR2 SQIVND (reference sequence). V was clipped by 0 bases and J by 1 base, with 6 bases between them. The CDR3 runs 14 residues.

CDR3 amino acids: CASSGPGRTFTGELFF. Here the CDR3 DNA reads TGTGCCAGCAGCGGACCGGGACGGACATTCACCGGGGAGCTGTTTTTT. The chain recombines TRBV7-8 with TRBJ2-2; tentatively, D is TRBD1 or TRBD2 (5 bases each). Germline values: CDR1 SGHVS, CDR2 FQNEAQ. The V gene lost 5 bases and the J gene lost 4 bases, with 17 bases spanning the gap. This CDR3 comprises 16 residues.

The chain couples TRBV5-1 to TRBJ1-1, with 10 positions matching TRBD1. The junction had 17 bases not matched to a gene; V was cut back by 0 bases and J by 3 bases. The CDR3 has 20 residues. Per germline, CDR1 SGHRS and CDR2 YFSETQ. The CDR3 DNA follows: TGCGCCAGCAGCTTGGACACGCCCGGGACAGGGGTGGGGATCCACACTGAAGCTTTCTTT. Its translation is CASSLDTPGTGVGIHTEAFF.

With regard to this clone: The conserved closing phenylalanine or tryptophan is absent in this CDR3, likely reflecting a read error. The chain combines TRBV10-3 with TRBJ1-2; D call uncertain. Trimming removed 3 bases from V and 8 bases from J, with 16 bases in between. The length of the CDR3 is 14 residues. The germline V gene encodes CDR1 ENHRY and CDR2 SYGVKD. DNA of the CDR3: TGTGCCATCAGTGACCTTCGGTTGAGGCGGGGCTACACCTCC. Translated, it gives CAISDLRLRRGYTS.

The J gene is TRBJ2-1, the V gene TRBV29-1, with D maybe TRBD2 (6 bases). Per germline, CDR1 SQVTM and CDR2 ANQGSEA. CDR3 length: 14 residues. Trimming removed 7 bases from V and 0 bases from J, with 13 bases in between. The CDR3: CSAGDSSSYNEQFF. CDR3 nucleotide sequence: TGCAGCGCCGGGGACTCGAGCTCCTACAATGAGCAGTTCTTC.